The present T cell receptor (beta chain) was sequenced within a study of T-cell reconstitution after alpha-beta-depleted transplantation in children. The TCRbeta library incorporated unique molecular identifiers. TCRdb passed the PCR reads through MiXCR, listing each CDR3 protein once. This sample yields hundreds of thousands of distinct CDR3 sequences, of which 9.5% to 15% are seen a single time; about 2.6% belongs to the top ten. V dropped 1 base and J dropped 4; count of bases not matched to a gene: 5. The germline V gene encodes CDR1 MGHRA and CDR2 YSYEKL. The CDR3 totals 15 residues. This clonotype has ten or more counts.

This chain joins TRBV4-1 and TRBJ2-5, with 8 bases that match TRBD1. This sample comprised PBMCs from the stem cell graft donor, obtained from the stem cell graft. This receptor was obtained from a human donor who donated a stem cell graft to a child with acute lymphoblastic leukemia. CDR3 region: CASSQGTGILETQYF. In DNA form, the CDR3 reads TGCGCCAGCAGCCAAGGGACAGGGATTTTAGAGACCCAGTACTTC.